These 16 T cell receptor beta chains were all obtained from the same sample, sequenced in a study of blood T cell repertoires in COVID-19. Method: immunoSEQ multiplex PCR; TCRdb's copy keeps in-frame clones and lacks some. The sample has fewer than 250,000 clones, about nine tenths seen once. The sample comprised peripheral blood. These receptor sequences come from a man aged 45 to 65 with COVID-19, enrolled during active disease.

The rearrangement joins TRBV4-1 to TRBJ1-1; TRBD1 matches at 7 bases. V shed 2 bases, J shed 3 bases, and the junction held 9 bases outside the gene matches. This CDR3 has 16 residues. CDR1 and CDR2 from the germline V gene are MGHRA and YSYEKL. The CDR3 bases are TGCGCCAGCAGCCAATCGCCTTTAACAGGGGACACTGAAGCTTTCTTT. Protein sequence: CASSQSPLTGDTEAFF.

V and J are TRBV5-8 and TRBJ1-4, with D possibly being TRBD1 (6 bases). Germline lookup yields CDR1 SGHTS and CDR2 YDEGEE. The V end lost 6 bases, the J end lost 3 bases, and 18 bases lay between the germline ends. The CDR3 covers 16 residues. The CDR3 region has the DNA TGTGCCAGCACTGGGGGACACGACCCTGCTAATGAAAAACTGTTTTTT. This codes for CASTGGHDPANEKLFF.

The rearrangement uses TRBV19 and TRBJ2-7; D is perhaps TRBD2 (6 bases). Germline V CDR1 and CDR2: LNHDA, SQIVND (reference sequence). The CDR3 runs to 14 residues. V was clipped by 6 bases and J by 4 bases, with 16 bases between them. This CDR3 is CASSAERDSYEQYF. The CDR3 nucleotides read TGTGCCAGTAGCGCGGAAAGGGACTCGTACGAGCAGTACTTC.

This clone was found once. This chain connects TRBV18 to TRBJ2-3, with 8 bases aligning to TRBD1. Germline V gives CDR1 KGHSH, CDR2 LQKENI. The CDR3 runs 16 residues. With V trimmed by 2 bases and J by 6 bases, 10 bases remained unmatched. This CDR3 reads CASSPSTGAFWDTQYF. Written as DNA, the CDR3 is TGTGCCAGCTCACCATCGACAGGGGCCTTTTGGGATACGCAGTATTTT.

The genes are TRBV12-5 and TRBJ1-1, with TRBD1 matching 7 bases. The V and J ends lost 7 bases and 1 base, in that order; junction bases with no gene match: 9. The CDR3 length is 15 residues. Germline-derived CDR1 and CDR2 are LGHNT and FRNRAP. The chain's CDR3 is CASVPPPGGNTEAFF. As DNA, the CDR3 is TGTGCTAGTGTCCCTCCCCCAGGGGGGAACACTGAAGCTTTCTTT.

The rearrangement links TRBV7-8 to TRBJ1-5; TRBD1 is a possible D gene (6 bases). With 3 bases removed from V and 4 bases from J, the gap between germline ends came to 16 bases. CDR1 and CDR2 from the germline V gene are SGHVS and FQNEAQ. This CDR3 spans 16 amino acids. Here the CDR3 reads CASSFTSGTPNQPQHF. CDR3 bases: TGTGCCAGCAGCTTCACGTCCGGGACACCAAATCAGCCCCAGCATTTT.

The chain combines TRBV2 with TRBJ1-1; D not certain. Germline V lookup: CDR1 SNHLY, CDR2 FYNNEI. CDR3 size: 13 residues. V lost 3 bases and J lost 8, with 13 bases in between. The CDR3 sequence: CASSDLADSEAFF. The DNA for the CDR3 is TGTGCCAGCAGTGATCTTGCAGACTCCGAAGCTTTCTTT. Complete variable domain (other parts from reference TRBV2 and TRBJ1-1): EPEVTQTPSHQVTQMGQEVILRCVPISNHLYFYWYRQILGQKVEFLVSFYNNEISEKSEIFDDQFSVERPDGSNFTLKIRSTKLEDSAMYFCASSDLADSEAFFGQGTRLTVV.

V gene TRBV5-1 combines with J gene TRBJ2-3; possibly TRBD2 for D (6 bases). Germline V lookup: CDR1 SGHRS, CDR2 YFSETQ. The CDR3 is made up of 17 amino acids. The ends were cut back, 3 bases at V and 1 base at J, with 18 bases in the middle. In DNA, the CDR3 is TGCGCCAGCAGCTGGGCCGGGCCGGGGGAGGGCACAGATACGCAGTATTTT. Its protein product is CASSWAGPGEGTDTQYF.

In this sample, this clone turned up a few times. The chain couples TRBV4-2 to TRBJ2-1; 7 positions match TRBD2. The CDR3 runs to 16 residues. With 0 bases clipped from V and 2 bases from J, the junction kept 4 bases outside the gene matches. Looked up from germline, CDR1 is LGHNA and CDR2 is YNFKEQ. CDR3 DNA: TGTGCCAGCAGCCAAGATCTAGCGGAGCCCTACAATGAGCAGTTCTTC. It codes for CASSQDLAEPYNEQFF.

This chain uses TRBV6-2 or TRBV6-3 with TRBJ2-7; possible D gene TRBD2, 6 bases. This CDR3 is built from 14 residues. Looked up from germline, CDR1 is MNHEY and CDR2 is SVGEGT. The V gene lost 4 bases and the J gene lost 0 bases, with 10 bases spanning the gap. CDR3 sequence reads: CASSSSVSSYEQYF. CDR3 DNA: TGTGCCAGCAGTTCTAGCGTCAGCTCCTACGAGCAGTACTTC.

This chain joins TRBV5-1 and TRBJ2-5; a possible D gene is TRBD1 (5 bases). Germline V gene sequence: CDR1 SGHRS, CDR2 YFSETQ. V dropped 0 bases and J dropped 1 base, with 7 bases sitting between them. The CDR3 covers 14 residues. DNA of the CDR3: TGCGCCAGCAGCTTGGTGGGGCCCCAAGAGACCCAGTACTTC. It translates to CASSLVGPQETQYF.

The chain joins TRBV7-3 to TRBJ1-6, with D possibly being TRBD1 (5 bases). Germline loops: CDR1 SGHTA, CDR2 FQGTGA. The V gene lost 0 bases and the J gene lost 6 bases, with 9 bases spanning the gap. The CDR3 length is 15 residues. The CDR3 loop is CASSLTLGGNSPLHF. DNA for the CDR3: TGTGCCAGCAGCTTAACGCTGGGGGGTAATTCACCCCTCCACTTT.

The chain joins TRBV5-4 to TRBJ2-7; 11 nucleotides line up with TRBD1. CDR3 size: 17 residues. V dropped 1 base and J dropped 5; count of bases not matched to a gene: 11. Germline V lookup: CDR1 SGHNT, CDR2 YYREEE (reference sequence). In nucleotides, the CDR3 is TGTGCCAGCAGCTTGCCTAGACCCGGGACAGGGGGTCACGAGCAGTACTTC. This translates into CASSLPRPGTGGHEQYF.

About this clone itself: A read error may account for a junction end that differs from germline. The CDR3 DNA follows: TGCGCCAGCAGCCAATACACAGCCGATAGCAATCAGCCCCAGCATTTT. Protein sequence: CASSQYTADSNQPQHF. The chain couples TRBV23-1 to TRBJ1-5, with D uncertain. TRBV23-1 is an ORF, and what it does is uncertain. This CDR3 spans 16 amino acids.

The rearrangement uses TRBV5-1 and TRBJ2-1, with 9 bases fitting TRBD1. V was pared by 0 bases and J by 7 bases, with 2 bases of the junction left unmatched. The CDR3 is 14 amino acids. Germline V gene data show CDR1 as SGHRS and CDR2 as YFSETQ. CDR3 loop: CASSLGDRENEQFF. In DNA, the CDR3 is TGCGCCAGCAGCTTGGGGGACAGGGAGAATGAGCAGTTCTTC.

This clone appeared once. The chain carries TRBV20-1 and TRBJ2-7; 9 nucleotides match TRBD2. V shed 6 bases, J shed 2 bases, and the junction held 11 bases outside the gene matches. This CDR3 contains 15 residues. Germline assignment: CDR1 DFQATT and CDR2 SNEGSKA (reference sequence). Here the CDR3 reads CSASVPGLATYEQYF. CDR3 DNA: TGCAGTGCAAGTGTGCCGGGACTAGCTACCTACGAGCAGTACTTC.